Listed below are T cell receptor beta chains from one sample, sequenced in a study of shared clonotypes between healthy human individuals. Only in-frame clones appear in the TCRdb table, and some are missing; sequencing was by immunoSEQ multiplex PCR. The data contain roughly 500,000 clones, around 78% of them singletons. Input material: PBMCs. These receptors were collected from a woman in her forties in good health. Some clones in this sample may be carry-over from other donors' samples. The CDR3 runs from the conserved cysteine through the conserved F or W. Each record gives: CDR3 length, J gene, V gene, clone size, D gene, CDR3 DNA, CDR3 protein. A D gene is named only where the DNA matches it firmly. Clone size, where shown, is once, few, many, or a class for clones that have expanded.

>15|TRBJ2-7|TRBV2|few|TRBD2
TGTGCCAGCTCCAGAGCGGGAGCGCAAACCTACGAGCAGTACTTC
CASSRAGAQTYEQYF
>13|TRBJ2-7|TRBV11-3|-|-
TGTGCCAGCAGCTTAGATTCGGACTACGAGCAGTACTTC
CASSLDSDYEQYF
>14|TRBJ1-4|TRBV15|few|-
TGTGCCACCAGCAGAGCGCTGATTAATGAAAAACTGTTTTTT
CATSRALINEKLFF
>14|TRBJ2-2|TRBV7-9|once|TRBD1
TGTGCCAGCAGCCGACAGGGGAACACCGGGGAGCTGTTTTTT
CASSRQGNTGELFF
>14|TRBJ1-4|TRBV5-4|once|-
TGTGCCAGCAGCTCTCAGGGGTATAATGAAAAACTGTTTTTT
CASSSQGYNEKLFF
>13|TRBJ2-7|TRBV11-2|few|-
TGTGCCAGCAGCCCTCTAGGGTTGGGCGAGCAGTACTTC
CASSPLGLGEQYF
>15|TRBJ2-1|TRBV6-4|many|-
TGTGCCAGCAGTGAGGGAGCGACAGAATACAATGAGCAGTTCTTC
CASSEGATEYNEQFF
>13|TRBJ1-2|TRBV6-6|many|-
TGTGCCAGCAGTTACGACCCTAACTATGGCTACACCTTC
CASSYDPNYGYTF
>14|TRBJ2-7|TRBV5-1|-|TRBD1
TGCGCCAGCAGCGACGACAGGGGACCCTACGAGCAGTACTTC
CASSDDRGPYEQYF
>15|TRBJ1-2|TRBV5-4|-|-
TGTGCCAGCAGCTTGGTTCCAGGGAGTGGGTATGGCTACACCTTC
CASSLVPGSGYGYTF
>15|TRBJ2-7|TRBV6-1|once|-
TGTGCCAGCAGTGCCCGCGGACTGGAATCCTACGAGCAGTACTTC
CASSARGLESYEQYF
>14|TRBJ1-1|TRBV7-8|few|-
TGTGCCAGCAGCTTCCAGGGTAGGGACACTGAAGCTTTCTTT
CASSFQGRDTEAFF
>12|TRBJ2-2|TRBV15|-|-
TGTGCCACCAGCAGAGCTACCGGGGAGCTGTTTTTT
CATSRATGELFF
>14|TRBJ2-5|TRBV18|-|-
TGTGCCAGCTCACCTACCCGGGCCCAAGAGACCCAGTACTTC
CASSPTRAQETQYF
>17|TRBJ2-1|TRBV28|-|TRBD2
TGTGCCAGCAGTTGGGGGACTAGCGGGAGGTCCTACAATGAGCAGTTCTTC
CASSWGTSGRSYNEQFF
>15|TRBJ2-7|TRBV10-3|-|TRBD1
TGTGCCATCAGTGATAGGGACAGGGGCTCCTACGAGCAGTACTTC
CAISDRDRGSYEQYF